This record covers a single T cell receptor beta chain. The protocol was immunoSEQ multiplex PCR, while the TCRdb copy is restricted to in-frame clones and leaves out a portion. Here the sample spans over 80,000 clones, around 80% being singletons. The data are from a study of control samples from healthy donors and cancer patients. The CDR3 spans 16 residues. Trimming pared 0 bases from V and 2 bases from J, leaving 14 bases between. Germline V gives CDR1 SGHRS, CDR2 YFSETQ. This chain joins TRBV5-1 and TRBJ1-1; D ambiguous. What was sequenced was blood. The sequence came from a woman aged 25 to 39 in good health. The CDR3 DNA follows: TGCGCCAGCAGCTTGGATATTGTCGTCCCAAACACTGAAGCTTTCTTT. This gives the protein CASSLDIVVPNTEAFF.